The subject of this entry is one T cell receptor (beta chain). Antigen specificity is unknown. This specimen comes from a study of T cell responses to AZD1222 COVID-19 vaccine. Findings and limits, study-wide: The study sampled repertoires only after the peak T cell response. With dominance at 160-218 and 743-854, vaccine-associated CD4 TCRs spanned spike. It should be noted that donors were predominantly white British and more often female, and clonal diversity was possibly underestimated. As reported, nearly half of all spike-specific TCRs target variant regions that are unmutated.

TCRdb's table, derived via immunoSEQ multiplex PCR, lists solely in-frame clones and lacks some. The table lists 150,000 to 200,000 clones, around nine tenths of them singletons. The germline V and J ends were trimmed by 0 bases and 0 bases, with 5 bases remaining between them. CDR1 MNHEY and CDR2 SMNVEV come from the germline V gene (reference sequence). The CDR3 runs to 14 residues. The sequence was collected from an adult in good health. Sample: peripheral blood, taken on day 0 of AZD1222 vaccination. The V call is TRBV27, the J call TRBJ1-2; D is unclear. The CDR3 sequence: CASSLSQANYGYTF. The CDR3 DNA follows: TGTGCCAGCAGTTTATCCCAGGCTAACTATGGCTACACCTTC.